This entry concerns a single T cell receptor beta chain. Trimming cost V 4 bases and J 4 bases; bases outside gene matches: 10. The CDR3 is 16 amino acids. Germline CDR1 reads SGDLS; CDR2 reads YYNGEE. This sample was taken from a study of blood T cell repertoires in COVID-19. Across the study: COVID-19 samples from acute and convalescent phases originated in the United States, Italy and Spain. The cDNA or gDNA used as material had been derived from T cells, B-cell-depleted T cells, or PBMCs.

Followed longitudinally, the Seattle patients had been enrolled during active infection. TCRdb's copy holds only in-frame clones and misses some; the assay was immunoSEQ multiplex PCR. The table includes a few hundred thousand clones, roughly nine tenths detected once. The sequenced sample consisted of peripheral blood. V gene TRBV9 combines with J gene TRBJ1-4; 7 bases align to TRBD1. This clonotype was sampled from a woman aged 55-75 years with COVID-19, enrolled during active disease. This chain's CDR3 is CASSPLVGQSNEKLFF. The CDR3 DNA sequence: TGTGCCAGCAGCCCTCTCGTGGGACAGAGTAATGAAAAACTGTTTTTT.